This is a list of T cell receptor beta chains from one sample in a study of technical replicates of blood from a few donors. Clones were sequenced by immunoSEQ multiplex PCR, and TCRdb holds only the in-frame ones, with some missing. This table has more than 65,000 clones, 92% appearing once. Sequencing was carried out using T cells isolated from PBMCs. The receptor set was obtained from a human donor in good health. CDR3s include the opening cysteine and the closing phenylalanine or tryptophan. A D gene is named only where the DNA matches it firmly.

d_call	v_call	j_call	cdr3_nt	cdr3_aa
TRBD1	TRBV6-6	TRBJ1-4	TGTGCCAGCAGCCCCAGGGACAGCACTAATGAAAAACTGTTTTTT	CASSPRDSTNEKLFF
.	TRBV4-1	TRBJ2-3	TGCGCCAGCAGCCAAAGGGTAGGAGGGGCGGGTGAACAAGATACGCAGTATTTT	CASSQRVGGAGEQDTQYF
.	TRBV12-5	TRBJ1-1	TGTGCTAGTGTCTCGGGACAAGTGAACACTGAAGCTTTCTTT	CASVSGQVNTEAFF
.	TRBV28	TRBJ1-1	TGTGCCAGCAGTCCACTAACTGAAGCTTTCTTT	CASSPLTEAFF
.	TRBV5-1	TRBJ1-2	TGCGCCAGCAGCTTGGCCCCGAGCTTCAACTATGGCTACACCTTC	CASSLAPSFNYGYTF
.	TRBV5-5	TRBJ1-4	TGTGCCAGCAGCCAGGGTTGGACTAATGAAAAACTGTTTTTT	CASSQGWTNEKLFF
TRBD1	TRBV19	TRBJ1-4	TGTGCCAGTAGGCCTACAGGGGGAAAACTGTTTTTT	CASRPTGGKLFF
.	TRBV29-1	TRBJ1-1	TGCAGCGTGGAGGGCGGGGGGCGCGGGGCTTTCTTT	CSVEGGGRGAFF
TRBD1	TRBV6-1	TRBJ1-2	TGTGCCAGCAGTGAAGACAGGGGCTATGGCTACACCTTC	CASSEDRGYGYTF
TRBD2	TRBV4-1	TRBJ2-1	TGCGCCAGCAGCCAAAGAGGTATGGCGGGAGGGCTAAATGAGCAGTTCTTC	CASSQRGMAGGLNEQFF
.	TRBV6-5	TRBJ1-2	TGTGCCAGCAGTAACAGGGCCTCAGGCTACACCTTC	CASSNRASGYTF